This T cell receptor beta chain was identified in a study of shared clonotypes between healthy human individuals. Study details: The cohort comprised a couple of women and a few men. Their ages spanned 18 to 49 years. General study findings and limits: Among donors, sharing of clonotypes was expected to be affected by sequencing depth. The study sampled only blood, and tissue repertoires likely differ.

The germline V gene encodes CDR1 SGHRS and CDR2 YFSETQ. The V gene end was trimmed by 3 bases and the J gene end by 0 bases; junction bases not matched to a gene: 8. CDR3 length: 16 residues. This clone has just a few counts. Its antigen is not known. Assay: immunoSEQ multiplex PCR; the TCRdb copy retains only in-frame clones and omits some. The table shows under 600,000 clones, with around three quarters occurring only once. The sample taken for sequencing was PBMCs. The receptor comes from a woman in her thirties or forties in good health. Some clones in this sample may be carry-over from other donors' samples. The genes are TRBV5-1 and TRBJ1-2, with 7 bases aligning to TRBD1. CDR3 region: CASSYTGTEPNYGYTF. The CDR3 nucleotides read TGCGCCAGCAGCTACACCGGGACAGAGCCTAACTATGGCTACACCTTC.